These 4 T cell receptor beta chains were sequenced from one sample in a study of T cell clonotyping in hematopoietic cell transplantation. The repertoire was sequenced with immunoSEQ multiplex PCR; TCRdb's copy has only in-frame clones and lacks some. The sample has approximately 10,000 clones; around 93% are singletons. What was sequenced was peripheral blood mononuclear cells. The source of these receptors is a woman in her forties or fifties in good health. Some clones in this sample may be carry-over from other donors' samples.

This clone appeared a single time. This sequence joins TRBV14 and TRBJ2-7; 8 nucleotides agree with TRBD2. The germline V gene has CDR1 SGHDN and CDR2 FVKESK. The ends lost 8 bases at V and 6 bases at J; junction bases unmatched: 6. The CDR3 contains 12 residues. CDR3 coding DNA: TGTGCCAGCGGGCGGGGGGTCAGCGAGCAGTACTTC. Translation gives CASGRGVSEQYF.

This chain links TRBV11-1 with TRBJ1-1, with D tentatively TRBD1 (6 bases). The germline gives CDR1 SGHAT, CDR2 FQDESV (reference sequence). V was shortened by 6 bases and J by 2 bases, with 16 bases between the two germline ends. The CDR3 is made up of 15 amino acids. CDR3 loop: CASRTAGATNTEAFF. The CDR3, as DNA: TGTGCCAGCAGGACGGCAGGGGCGACAAACACTGAAGCTTTCTTT.

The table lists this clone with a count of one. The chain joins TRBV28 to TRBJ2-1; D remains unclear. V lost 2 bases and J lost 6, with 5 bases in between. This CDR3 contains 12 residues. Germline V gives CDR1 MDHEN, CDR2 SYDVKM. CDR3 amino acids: CASSLMSNEQFF. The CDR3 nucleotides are TGTGCCAGCAGTTTAATGAGCAATGAGCAGTTCTTC.

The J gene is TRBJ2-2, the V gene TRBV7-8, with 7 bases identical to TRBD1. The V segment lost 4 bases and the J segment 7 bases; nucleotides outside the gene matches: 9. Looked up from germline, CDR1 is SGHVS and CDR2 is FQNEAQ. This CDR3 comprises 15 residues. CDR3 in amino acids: CASSYIGGANGELFF. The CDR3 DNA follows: TGTGCCAGCAGCTATATAGGGGGCGCGAACGGGGAGCTGTTTTTT.